The 10 T cell receptor beta chains below all came from one sample that was sequenced in a study of monozygotic twins with inflammatory bowel disease. No DNA is given; TCRdb re-called the 5' RACE reads and lists each CDR3 protein once. Here the sample table reports some 150,000 distinct CDR3 sequences. The sample taken for sequencing was blood. These TCRs come from a human donor with ulcerative colitis or Crohn's disease, or a healthy co-twin of an affected twin (not recorded which).

This chain links TRBV6-1 with TRBJ2-1; TCRdb proposes TRBD2, but this gene call is untestable without DNA. CDR1 and CDR2 (germline): MNHNS, SASEGT. The CDR3 runs 16 residues. The CDR3 protein is CASSERLAGVNNEQFF.

The chain recombines TRBV29-1 with TRBJ2-5; TCRdb gives TRBD2 as the D gene, but with no DNA this cannot be confirmed. From germline, CDR1 is SQVTM and CDR2 ANQGSEA. CDR3 length: 14 amino acids. CDR3 loop: CSIGLAGLRETQYF. Looking up the rest from reference TRBV29-1 and TRBJ2-5 gives the full variable domain: SAVISQKPSRDICQRGTSLTIQCQVDSQVTMMFWYRQQPGQSLTLIATANQGSEATYESGFVIDKFPISRPNLTFSTLTVSNMSPEDSSIYLCSIGLAGLRETQYFGPGTRLLVL.

The gene calls are TRBV29-1 and TRBJ2-2; TCRdb gives TRBD2 as the D gene, but with no DNA this cannot be confirmed. There are 15 residues in the CDR3. Germline lookup yields CDR1 SQVTM and CDR2 ANQGSEA. CDR3 region: CSVETSGVSDGELFF.

The gene calls are TRBV2 and TRBJ2-7. The germline gives CDR1 SNHLY, CDR2 FYNNEI. The CDR3 length is 14 residues. The CDR3: CDIIQRLNSYEQYF.

This rearrangement joins TRBV5-1 to TRBJ1-2; TCRdb selects TRBD1, and the lack of DNA leaves this call unchecked. Germline V gene lookup returns CDR1 SGHRS and CDR2 YFSETQ. The length of the CDR3 is 14 residues. Here the CDR3 reads CASSDPGPRYGYTF.

V gene TRBV5-6 combines with J gene TRBJ2-7; TCRdb's D gene call, TRBD2, goes unchecked for lack of DNA. CDR1 and CDR2 from the germline V gene are SGHDT and YYEEEE. The CDR3 consists of 17 residues. CDR3: CASSWTSGGANRYEQYF.

The chain combines TRBV5-4 with TRBJ1-1; TCRdb's D call, TRBD1, is unchecked because there is no DNA. This CDR3 has 18 residues. CDR1 SGHNT and CDR2 YYREEE come from the germline V gene (reference sequence). The CDR3 spells CASSFIGSTGSGGTEAFF. The full variable domain, with the rest looked up from reference TRBV5-4 and TRBJ1-1, is ETGVTQSPTHLIKTRGQQVTLRCSSQSGHNTVSWYQQALGQGPQFIFQYYREEENGRGNFPPRFSGLQFPNYSSELNVNALELDDSALYLCASSFIGSTGSGGTEAFFGQGTRLTVV.

The rearrangement joins TRBV27 to TRBJ2-3; TCRdb designates TRBD1, a call that cannot be tested without DNA. CDR3 length equals 14 residues. Germline-derived CDR1 and CDR2 are MNHEY and SMNVEV (reference sequence). CDR3 residues: CASSPGHSTDTQYF.

The CDR3 loop reads CASRLVDEAFF. The rearrangement uses TRBV14 and TRBJ1-1. Germline V gives CDR1 SGHDN, CDR2 FVKESK. The CDR3 extends over 11 amino acids.

The CDR3 protein is CASSLGTAASNQPQHF. V and J are TRBV18 and TRBJ1-5. This CDR3 spans 16 amino acids. The germline CDR1 and CDR2 sequences are KGHSH and LQKENI. The full variable domain, completed using reference TRBV18 and TRBJ1-5, is NAGVMQNPRHLVRRRGQEARLRCSPMKGHSHVYWYRQLPEEGLKFMVYLQKENIIDESGMPKERFSAEFPKEGPSILRIQQVVRGDSAAYFCASSLGTAASNQPQHFGDGTRLSIL.